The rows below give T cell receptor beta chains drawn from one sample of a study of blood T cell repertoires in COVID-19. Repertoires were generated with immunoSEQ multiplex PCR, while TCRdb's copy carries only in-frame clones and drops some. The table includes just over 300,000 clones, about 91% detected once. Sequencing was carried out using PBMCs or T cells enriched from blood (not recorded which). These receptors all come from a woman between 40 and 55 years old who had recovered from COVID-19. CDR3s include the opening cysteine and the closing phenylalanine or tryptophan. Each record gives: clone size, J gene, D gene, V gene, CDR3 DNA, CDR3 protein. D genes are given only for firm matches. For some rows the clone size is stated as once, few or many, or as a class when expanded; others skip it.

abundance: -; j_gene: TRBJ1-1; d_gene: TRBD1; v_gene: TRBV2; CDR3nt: TGTGCCAGCAGTGAGCCTCGGGACAGGGAATGGGACACTGAAGCTTTCTTT; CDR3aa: CASSEPRDREWDTEAFF
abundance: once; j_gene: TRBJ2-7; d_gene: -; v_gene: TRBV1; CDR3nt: TGCACCAGCAGCCAAGATAGGGGACAGGAGGGCATACTAGTTTACGAGCAGTACTTC; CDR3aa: CTSSQDRGQEGILVYEQYF
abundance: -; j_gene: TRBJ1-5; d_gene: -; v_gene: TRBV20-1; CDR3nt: TGCAGTGCTAGTGATGGGCAGGGCTTCAATCAGCCCCAGCATTTT; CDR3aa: CSASDGQGFNQPQHF
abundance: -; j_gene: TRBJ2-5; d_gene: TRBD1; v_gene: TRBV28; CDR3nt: TGTGCCAGCGGACAGGGGGTTGAGACCCAGTACTTC; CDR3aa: CASGQGVETQYF
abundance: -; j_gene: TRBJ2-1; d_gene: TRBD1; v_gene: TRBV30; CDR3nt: TGTGCCTGGAACACAGGGGTCTTCTACAATGAGCAGTTCTTC; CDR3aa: CAWNTGVFYNEQFF
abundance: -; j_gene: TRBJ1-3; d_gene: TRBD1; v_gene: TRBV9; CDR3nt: TGTGCCAGCAGCGGTTACAGGGGGAGGCTTTTCTCTGGAAACACCATATATTTT; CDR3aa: CASSGYRGRLFSGNTIYF
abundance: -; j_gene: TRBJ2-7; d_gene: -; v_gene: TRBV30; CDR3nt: TGTGCCTGGGGACGGAGCTCCTACGAGCAGTACTTC; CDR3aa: CAWGRSSYEQYF
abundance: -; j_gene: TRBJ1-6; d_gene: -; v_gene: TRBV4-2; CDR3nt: TGTGCCAGCAGCCAAGAGGGGACACCGTCCCTGATCCTCCACTTT; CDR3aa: CASSQEGTPSLILHF
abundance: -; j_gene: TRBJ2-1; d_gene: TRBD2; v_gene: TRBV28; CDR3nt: TGTGCCAGCAGCCTTAGCGGGGTCGACGCGGGTGAGCAGTTCTTC; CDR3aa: CASSLSGVDAGEQFF
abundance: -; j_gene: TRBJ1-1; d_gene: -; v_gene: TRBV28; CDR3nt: TGTGCCAGCAGCCCGCACTCCGACAGGAACACTGAAGCTTTCTTT; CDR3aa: CASSPHSDRNTEAFF
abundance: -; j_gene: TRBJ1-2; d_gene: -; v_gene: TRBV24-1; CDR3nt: TGTGCCACCAGTGATTCAGGGGTTGGCTACACCTTC; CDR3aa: CATSDSGVGYTF
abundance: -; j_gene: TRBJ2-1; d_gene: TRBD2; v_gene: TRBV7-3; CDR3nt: TGTGCCAGCAGCTTAAGAGGGCTAGCGGTCTACAATGAGCAGTTCTTC; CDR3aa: CASSLRGLAVYNEQFF
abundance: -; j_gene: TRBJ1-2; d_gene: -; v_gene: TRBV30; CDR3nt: TGTGCCTGGAGTGCCGACAGCAGCCGTGGCTACACCTTC; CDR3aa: CAWSADSSRGYTF
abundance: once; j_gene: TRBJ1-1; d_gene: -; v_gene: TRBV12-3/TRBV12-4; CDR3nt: TGTGCCAGCCGCTCCAGGGAGAACACTGAAGCTTTCTTT; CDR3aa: CASRSRENTEAFF
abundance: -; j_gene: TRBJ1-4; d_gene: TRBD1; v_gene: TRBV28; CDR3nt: TGTGCCAGCCTGGACAGGGCGTCTGAAAAACTGTTTTTT; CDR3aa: CASLDRASEKLFF
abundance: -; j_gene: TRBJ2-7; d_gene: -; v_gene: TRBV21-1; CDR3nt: TGTGCCATAGGGGGCTCCTACGAGCAGTACTTC; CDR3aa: CAIGGSYEQYF
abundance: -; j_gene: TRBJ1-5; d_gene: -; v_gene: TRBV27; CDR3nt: TGTGCCAGCAGTTGTATCAGAGGACTGAGTAATCAGCCCCAGCATTTT; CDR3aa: CASSCIRGLSNQPQHF
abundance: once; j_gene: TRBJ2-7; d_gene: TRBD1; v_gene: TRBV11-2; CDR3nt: TGTGCCAGCAGCCCACAGGGGTTCTACGAGCAGTACTTC; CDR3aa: CASSPQGFYEQYF
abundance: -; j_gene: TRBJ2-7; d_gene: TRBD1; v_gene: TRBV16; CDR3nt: TGTGCCAGCAGCCCACAGGGGCCCTCCTACGAGCAGTACTTC; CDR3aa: CASSPQGPSYEQYF
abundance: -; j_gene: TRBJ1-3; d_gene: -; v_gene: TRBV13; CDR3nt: TGTGCCAGCAGCCTCTACGGAAACACCATATATTTT; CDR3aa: CASSLYGNTIYF
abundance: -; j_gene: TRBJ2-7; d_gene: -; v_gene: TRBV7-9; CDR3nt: TGTGCCAGCACAGCCTCCTACTCCTACGAGCAGTACTTC; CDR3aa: CASTASYSYEQYF
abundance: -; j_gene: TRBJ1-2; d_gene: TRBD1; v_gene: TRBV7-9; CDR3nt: TGTGCCAGCAGCCCGCGACAGGGTACCTATGGCTACACCTTC; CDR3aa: CASSPRQGTYGYTF
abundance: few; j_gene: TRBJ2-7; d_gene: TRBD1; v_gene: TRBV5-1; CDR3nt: TGCGCCAGCAGCTCCCTCCGGACAGGGGGCCGGGAGCAGTACTTC; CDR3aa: CASSSLRTGGREQYF
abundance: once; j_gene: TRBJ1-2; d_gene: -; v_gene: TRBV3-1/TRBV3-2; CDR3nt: TGTGCCAGCAGTCCCTCTACTAACTATGGCTACACCTTC; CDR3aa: CASSPSTNYGYTF
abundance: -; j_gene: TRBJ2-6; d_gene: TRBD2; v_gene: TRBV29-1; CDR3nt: TGCAGCGCTTGGGGGACTAGTGAGCGCGGGGCCAACGTCCTGACTTTC; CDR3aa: CSAWGTSERGANVLTF
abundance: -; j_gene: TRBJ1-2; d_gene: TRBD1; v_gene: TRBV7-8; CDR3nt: TGTGCCAGCAGCCCAGGACAGGGATTCTACACCTTC; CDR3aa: CASSPGQGFYTF
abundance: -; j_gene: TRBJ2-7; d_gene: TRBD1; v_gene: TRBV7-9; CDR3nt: TGTGCCAGCAGCTCGGGACAGCCAAGGGTGCCCTACGAGCAGTACTTC; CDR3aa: CASSSGQPRVPYEQYF
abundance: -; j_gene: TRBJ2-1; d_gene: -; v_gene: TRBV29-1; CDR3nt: TGCAGCCCGGCCCCTAATGAGCAGTTCTTC; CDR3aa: CSPAPNEQFF
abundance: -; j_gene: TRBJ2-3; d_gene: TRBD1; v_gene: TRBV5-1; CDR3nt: TGCGCCAGCAGCCTAGGACAGGGGGCGAGGTCAGATACGCAGTATTTT; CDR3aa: CASSLGQGARSDTQYF
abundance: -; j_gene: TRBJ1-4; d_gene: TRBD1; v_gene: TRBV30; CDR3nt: TGTGCCTGGTCGCAGGACAGGGTTGAAAAACTGTTTTTT; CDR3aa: CAWSQDRVEKLFF
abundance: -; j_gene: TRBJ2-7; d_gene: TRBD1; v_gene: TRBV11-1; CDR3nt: TGTGCCAGCAGCTTAGCGGGACAGGGGGCCTACGAGCAGTACTTC; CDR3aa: CASSLAGQGAYEQYF
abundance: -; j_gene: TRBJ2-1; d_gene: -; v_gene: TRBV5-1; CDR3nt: TGCGCCAGCAGCTTGGCACTTTCTTCCTACAATGAGCAGTTCTTC; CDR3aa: CASSLALSSYNEQFF
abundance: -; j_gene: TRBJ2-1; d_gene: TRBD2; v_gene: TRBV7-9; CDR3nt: TGTGCCAGCAGCTTACGACTAGCGGGCCCCTCCTACAATGAGCAGTTCTTC; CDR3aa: CASSLRLAGPSYNEQFF
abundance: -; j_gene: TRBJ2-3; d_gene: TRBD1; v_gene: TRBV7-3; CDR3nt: TGTGCCAGCAGTTCCGGACAGGGGACAGATACGCAGTATTTT; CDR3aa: CASSSGQGTDTQYF
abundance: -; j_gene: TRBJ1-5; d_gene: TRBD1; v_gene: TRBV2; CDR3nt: TGTGCCAGCAGCCCGGACAGGGGCAAAAATCAGCCCCAGCATTTT; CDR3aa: CASSPDRGKNQPQHF